A selection of T cell receptor beta chains follows, all from one sample in a study of blood T cell repertoires in COVID-19. Measured with immunoSEQ multiplex PCR; TCRdb has only the in-frame clones, and not every one. The repertoire has 160,000 or so clones, more than 70% of them found once; the top ten carry about 2.6%. Sequencing input: peripheral blood. Receptors originate from a man between 60 and 75 years old with acute or convalescent COVID-19. CDR3s include the opening cysteine and the closing phenylalanine or tryptophan. D genes are given only for firm matches. Clone sizes are given selectively: once, few, many, or a class where the clone is expanded.

once	TRBD2	TRBV7-2	TRBJ2-7	TGTGCCAGCAGCAACGGCCGGGGGGGGTACGAGCAGTACTTC	CASSNGRGGYEQYF
few	TRBD1	TRBV12-3/TRBV12-4	TRBJ1-2	TGTGCCAGCAGTTTAAGACAGGGCTTTGGCTACACCTTC	CASSLRQGFGYTF
-	-	TRBV2	TRBJ2-7	TGTGCCAGCACCAGGACAGGGAGGGACGAGCAGTACTTC	CASTRTGRDEQYF
once	TRBD2	TRBV3-1/TRBV3-2	TRBJ2-1	TGTGCCAGCAGCCAAGGGAGGACTAGCGGCCACAATGAGCAGTTCTTC	CASSQGRTSGHNEQFF
-	TRBD1	TRBV27	TRBJ2-1	TGTGCCAGCAGTATCCGACAGGGTTACAATGAGCAGTTCTTC	CASSIRQGYNEQFF
-	-	TRBV19	TRBJ2-1	TGTGCCAGTAGTCCCGGGACTCTTATCAATGAGCAGTTCTTC	CASSPGTLINEQFF
-	TRBD1	TRBV7-9	TRBJ2-1	TGTGCCAGCAGCCTAGGACAGGGGCCCTACAATGAGCAGTTCTTC	CASSLGQGPYNEQFF
once	TRBD2	TRBV5-5	TRBJ2-1	TGTGCCAGCAGCTTGAGCACTAGCGGCGAGGTTGGGGAGTTCTTC	CASSLSTSGEVGEFF
-	-	TRBV19	TRBJ1-4	TGTGCCAGTAGTACCCGGGTTGGAGGAGAAAAACTGTTTTTT	CASSTRVGGEKLFF
-	-	TRBV6-5	TRBJ1-6	TGTGCCAGCAGTTACGGTCAGGGGATCACACCCCTCCACTTT	CASSYGQGITPLHF
-	-	TRBV6-5	TRBJ1-5	TGTGCCAGCGCCAACGGGGTACGGGATCAGCCCCAGCATTTT	CASANGVRDQPQHF
-	TRBD1	TRBV5-5	TRBJ2-3	TGTGCCAGCAGCCTCAGACCCGGGACAGGGGGCGACTCAGATACGCAGTATTTT	CASSLRPGTGGDSDTQYF
-	TRBD2	TRBV25-1	TRBJ2-1	TGTGCCAGCAGTGGCCGGGACTACTTCTACAATGAGCAGTTCTTC	CASSGRDYFYNEQFF
-	TRBD1	TRBV27	TRBJ2-1	TGTGCCAGCAGTTTCCGGGACAGGGGTTCCAATGAGCAGTTCTTC	CASSFRDRGSNEQFF
once	TRBD1	TRBV24-1	TRBJ2-1	TGTGCCACCATGGACCGGGACAGGGGTAGGGAGCAGTTCTTC	CATMDRDRGREQFF
-	-	TRBV7-9	TRBJ1-1	TGTGCCAGCAGCTATGGACTGGTGAACACTGAAGCTTTCTTT	CASSYGLVNTEAFF
-	-	TRBV7-9	TRBJ2-1	TGTGCCAGCAGGCACCAATACTTAAGCTCCTACAATGAGCAGTTCTTC	CASRHQYLSSYNEQFF
-	TRBD2	TRBV7-2	TRBJ2-5	TGTGCCAGCAGCTTCTCCCCCCCTGGGACTAGTGAGACCCAGTACTTC	CASSFSPPGTSETQYF
-	TRBD1	TRBV11-2	TRBJ1-5	TGTGCCAGCAGCTTAGATGGGGACAGCCATAGCAATCAGCCCCAGCATTTT	CASSLDGDSHSNQPQHF
-	-	TRBV7-2	TRBJ1-5	TGTGCCAGCAGCTTAGGGGGGCAGGGTAGCAATCAGCCCCAGCATTTT	CASSLGGQGSNQPQHF
once	-	TRBV7-8	TRBJ1-6	TGTGCCAGCAGCCGAGACTTCGGGAGCAATTCACCCCTCCACTTT	CASSRDFGSNSPLHF
-	TRBD1	TRBV3-1/TRBV3-2	TRBJ1-1	TGTGCCAGCAGCCAAGCAGGAGGGACAGCCACTGAAGCTTTCTTT	CASSQAGGTATEAFF
-	-	TRBV19	TRBJ2-1	TGTGCCAGTAGCCCTATCGATTACAATGAGCAGTTCTTC	CASSPIDYNEQFF
-	-	TRBV27	TRBJ1-4	TGTGCCAGCAGTTTAGGGGCAGGGTCCGAAAAACTGTTTTTT	CASSLGAGSEKLFF
-	-	TRBV27	TRBJ2-2	TGTGCCAGCAGTTTTCGTGGTCACGGCACCGGGGAGCTGTTTTTT	CASSFRGHGTGELFF
-	-	TRBV9	TRBJ1-1	TGTGCCAGCAGCGTAGTTGAGGGGCGGGGAACTGAAGCTTTCTTT	CASSVVEGRGTEAFF
many	-	TRBV6-6	TRBJ1-1	TGTGCCAGCAGTTATGGGAGGGAGGCTTTCTTT	CASSYGREAFF
-	-	TRBV10-3	TRBJ1-1	TGTGCCATCAGTGAATCGGCAGGGAACACTGAAGCTTTCTTT	CAISESAGNTEAFF
-	TRBD1	TRBV7-2	TRBJ2-7	TGTGCCAGCAGCTTAGTACGGGACAGGGGTGCGAGGGAGCAGTACTTC	CASSLVRDRGAREQYF
-	-	TRBV27	TRBJ1-5	TGTGCCAGCAGTTTATCGCCAATTCGTAGGGGTTTAAGCCAGCCCCAGCATTTT	CASSLSPIRRGLSQPQHF
-	-	TRBV13	TRBJ1-1	TGTGCCAGCAGCTTAGTAGCAGGGGTGGCTTTCTTT	CASSLVAGVAFF
-	-	TRBV30	TRBJ1-5	TGTGCCTGGAGTTCGTGGGCGAGAAATCAGCCCCAGCATTTT	CAWSSWARNQPQHF
-	TRBD1	TRBV2	TRBJ1-4	TGTGCCAGCGATAGGGACAGGGACGAAAAACTGTTTTTT	CASDRDRDEKLFF
-	-	TRBV21-1	TRBJ2-1	TGTGCCAGCAGCAAAGTACTAGCGGGACCATACAATGAGCAGTTCTTC	CASSKVLAGPYNEQFF
-	-	TRBV9	TRBJ2-3	TGTGCCAGCACCCCCGGGAGAGGGGCATATACGCAGTATTTT	CASTPGRGAYTQYF
-	-	TRBV24-1	TRBJ1-2	TGTGCCACCAGTGATTCGGGACTGGGGAACCATGGCTACACCTTC	CATSDSGLGNHGYTF
-	-	TRBV11-2	TRBJ1-3	TGTGCCAGCAGCTTAGGCGGCCCCGGCTCTGGAAACACCATATATTTT	CASSLGGPGSGNTIYF
-	TRBD1	TRBV10-3	TRBJ1-1	TGTGCCATCAGTGGGGCCCCGGGACAGCTGAACACTGAAGCTTTCTTT	CAISGAPGQLNTEAFF
-	TRBD1	TRBV4-1	TRBJ1-5	TGCGCCAGCAGCCAAGCCCCCCCGACAGGGGAGACTCAGCCCCAGCATTTT	CASSQAPPTGETQPQHF
-	-	TRBV4-3	TRBJ1-4	TGCGCCAGCAGCCAAGTCGGGGAAGGTTGGACTAATGAAAAACTGTTTTTT	CASSQVGEGWTNEKLFF
-	TRBD1	TRBV19	TRBJ2-3	TGTGCCAGTAGTGGCGTGGGACAGGGCAGCGCAGATACGCAGTATTTT	CASSGVGQGSADTQYF
-	-	TRBV29-1	TRBJ1-2	TGCAGCGTTGAGCAGAATAACTATGGCTACACCTTC	CSVEQNNYGYTF